The clone carrying this TCR beta chain was picked up a small number of times. As yet, its antigen is unknown. The data were obtained in a study of regulatory T cells in long-lasting Graves disease. Study-wide results and limits: Authors noted too few samples as a limitation.

The germline V gene has CDR1 DFQATT and CDR2 SNEGSKA (reference sequence). This CDR3 has 14 residues. The V gene lost 1 base and the J gene lost 6 bases, with 10 bases spanning the gap. Indicated time point: persistent/refractory GD, antithyroid drugs over 5 years with positive TRAb. Scientists built the TCR library using RNA that was extracted from PBMCs. Assembly of TCR beta libraries relied on iRepertoire HTBI primers together with Arm-PCR of CDR3 regions. One entry per CDR3 protein, called by TCRdb with MiXCR from the multiplex PCR reads. The sample lists 400,000 to 450,000 distinct CDR3 sequences, 23% occurring once.

V and J are TRBV20-1 and TRBJ1-6; D is perhaps TRBD1 (5 bases). Sequencing was performed on peripheral blood mononuclear cells (PBMCs), taken when the disease was refractory, from a patient treated with antithyroid drugs. The sequence came from a female donor with Graves disease. CDR3 coding DNA: TGCAGTGCTAGAGCGGGGGTCCTTAATTCACCCCTCCACTTT. As protein: CSARAGVLNSPLHF.